This T cell receptor (beta chain) was recorded in a study of T cells in Graves' hyperthyroidism and ophthalmopathy. Study conclusions and caveats: Most clonotypes expanded in thyroid above 0.001 were likewise present in blood.

V lost 4 bases, J lost 3 bases, and 11 bases stayed unmatched. CDR1 and CDR2 from the germline V gene are SGDLS and YYNGEE. The CDR3 length is 17 residues. To note about this clonotype: No antigen is known for it.

Researchers amplified the TCR beta CDR3 regions from RNA transcripts. When the TCR CDR3 underwent first-round RT-PCR, the HTBI primer set was used. TCRdb re-analysed the multiplex PCR reads in MiXCR, keeping a single row per CDR3 protein. The sample records hundreds of thousands of distinct CDR3 sequences, roughly 40% being singletons. This rearrangement joins TRBV9 to TRBJ1-5; 9 nucleotides agree with TRBD1. Sequencing input: blood. This receptor was obtained from a man younger than 30 with Graves' hyperthyroidism. The CDR3 nucleotides read TGTGCCAGCAGCACTCGGGCCGGGACAGGGCTCAATCAGCCCCAGCATTTT. Translating it yields CASSTRAGTGLNQPQHF.